This T cell receptor (beta chain) was identified in a study of radiotherapy plus CTLA-4 blockade in lung cancer. Study findings and constraints: After treatment with radiotherapy plus ipilimumab, TCR clones that came from the tumor expanded in blood. Increased serum interferon-beta after radiation also reportedly predicted response strongly.

V shed 2 bases and J 4 bases; nucleotides not matched to a gene: 2. The CDR3 extends over 13 amino acids. CDR1 is SGHVS and CDR2 is FQNEAQ in the germline V gene. The assay was immunoSEQ multiplex PCR, and TCRdb's table has in-frame clones only and misses some. The table lists 81,000 or so clones, around nine tenths of them singletons. Remarks on this clone: Its antigen is still unknown.

This chain links TRBV7-8 with TRBJ2-7; TRBD1 agrees at 7 bases. The source was peripheral blood, collected from a patient treated with radiotherapy plus ipilimumab. This receptor was identified in a human donor with non-small cell lung cancer who had stable disease on radiotherapy plus ipilimumab. The CDR3 region is CASSLSTGYEQYF. The CDR3 DNA sequence: TGTGCCAGCAGCTTATCGACAGGGTACGAGCAGTACTTC. Based on the CDR3 plus reference TRBV7-8 and TRBJ2-7, the full variable domain is GAGVSQSPRYKVAKRGQDVALRCDPISGHVSLFWYQQALGQGPEFLTYFQNEAQLDKSGLPSDRFFAERPEGSVSTLKIQRTQQEDSAVYLCASSLSTGYEQYFGPGTRLTVT.